Listed here is a single T cell receptor (beta chain). Its antigen is unidentified. Generated by immunoSEQ multiplex PCR, the TCRdb table keeps only in-frame clones and is missing some. The table records about 2.3 million clones, just over 90% of them present only once. Unmatched junction bases numbered 8, after V lost 9 bases and J lost 5 bases. This CDR3 spans 13 amino acids. Germline values: CDR1 SNHLY, CDR2 FYNNEI. These data belong to a study of shared clonotypes between healthy human individuals. Study findings and constraints: The generation probabilities recorded for non-shared clonotypes fell below those of clonotypes shared by all four donors.

Free of recent acute infections or vaccinations, the donors were healthy HIV-negative adults. The chain uses TRBV2 and TRBJ2-7; 9 bases line up with TRBD1. This clonotype was sampled from a young man in good health. Some clones in this sample may be carry-over from other donors' samples. The sequencing input was naive CD4+ T cells from PBMCs. As to subset: CD45RA+ positively selected. The CDR3 reads CARRGTGMNEQYF. The CDR3 DNA reads TGTGCCAGGAGGGGGACAGGGATGAACGAGCAGTACTTC.